This TCR beta chain was profiled in a study of molecular identifiers for immune sequencing clone quantification. This clonotype was counted a few times. MiXCR was run by TCRdb on the PCR reads, yielding one entry per CDR3 protein. Found here are about 510,000 distinct CDR3 sequences, 20% to 25% of them singletons; the top ten hold approximately 0.8%. The CDR3 covers 12 residues. Trimming removed 7 bases at V and 8 bases at J, with 14 bases between. The chain is built from TRBV12-3 or TRBV12-4 and TRBJ1-1; no clear D. The source material was naive CD8+ T cells from blood, with Jurkat cell RNA spiked in. Regarding subset: FACS-sorted CD8+CD4-CCR7+CD45RA+ naive T cells. This sequence originates from a human donor in good health. Some libraries in this study had Jurkat cell RNA spiked in. The CDR3 DNA follows: TGTGCCAGCAACGCTGACACGCCCGAAGCTTTCTTT. Translated, it gives CASNADTPEAFF.